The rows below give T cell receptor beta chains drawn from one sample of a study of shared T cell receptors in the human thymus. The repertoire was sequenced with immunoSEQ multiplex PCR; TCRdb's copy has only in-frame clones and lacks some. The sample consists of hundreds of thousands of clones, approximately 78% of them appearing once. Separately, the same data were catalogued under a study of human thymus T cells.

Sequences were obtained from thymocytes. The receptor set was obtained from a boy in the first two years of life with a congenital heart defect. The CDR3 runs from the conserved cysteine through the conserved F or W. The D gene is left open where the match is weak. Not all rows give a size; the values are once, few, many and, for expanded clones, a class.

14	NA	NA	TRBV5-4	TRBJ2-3	TGTGCCAGCACCCGACAGAACGTCACAGATACGCAGTATTTT	CASTRQNVTDTQYF
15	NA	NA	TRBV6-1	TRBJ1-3	TGTGCCAGCAGTGAATCCTACAGCTCTGGAAACACCATATATTTT	CASSESYSSGNTIYF
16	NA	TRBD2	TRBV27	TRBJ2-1	TGTGCCAGCAGACCAACTAGCGGGAGGGCCTTGAGTGAGCAGTTCTTC	CASRPTSGRALSEQFF
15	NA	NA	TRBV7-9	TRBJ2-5	TGTGCCAGCAGCCGTTCGTGGGTAGCGGAGGTGCCCCAGTACTTC	CASSRSWVAEVPQYF
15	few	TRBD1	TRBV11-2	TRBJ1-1	TGTGCCAGCAGCTCCCCCCCAGGGGGTGGCACTGAAGCTTTCTTT	CASSSPPGGGTEAFF
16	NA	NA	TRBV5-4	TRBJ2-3	TGTGCCAGCAGCTTGGGAGGGGGGACAGTCACAGATACGCAGTATTTT	CASSLGGGTVTDTQYF
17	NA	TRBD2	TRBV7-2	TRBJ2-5	TGTGCCAGCAGCTCCGGGCCTACTAGCGGGAGGTTGGGGACCCAGTACTTC	CASSSGPTSGRLGTQYF
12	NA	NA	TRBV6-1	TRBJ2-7	TGTGCCAGCAGTGGACAACTCTACGAGCAGTACTTC	CASSGQLYEQYF
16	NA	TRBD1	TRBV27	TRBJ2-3	TGTGCCAGCAGGGAAGAGGTGACAGGGCCCTGGGATACGCAGTATTTT	CASREEVTGPWDTQYF
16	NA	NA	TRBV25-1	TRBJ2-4	TGTGCCAGCAGTGAATCCGACAATCTAGCCAAAAACATTCAGTACTTC	CASSESDNLAKNIQYF
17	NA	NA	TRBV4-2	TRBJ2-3	TGTGCCAGCAGCCAACTCCCAGTAGCGTGGGGGGAAGATACGCAGTATTTT	CASSQLPVAWGEDTQYF
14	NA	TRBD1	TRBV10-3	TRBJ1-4	TGTGCCATCAGATCCGGGACAGGGAACGAAAAACTGTTTTTT	CAIRSGTGNEKLFF
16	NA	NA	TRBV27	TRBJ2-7	TGTGCCAGCAGACTAAGCACTCCCCCCCAGTCCTACGAGCAGTACTTC	CASRLSTPPQSYEQYF
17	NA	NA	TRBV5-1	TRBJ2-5	TGCGCCAGCAGCCACAATGGTCCCTCACTAGTTGCCGAGACCCAGTACTTC	CASSHNGPSLVAETQYF
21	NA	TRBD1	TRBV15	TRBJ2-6	TGTGCCACCAGCTTGAGGAACACTTCCGGGACAGTCCTCTCTGGGGCCAACGTCCTGACTTTC	CATSLRNTSGTVLSGANVLTF
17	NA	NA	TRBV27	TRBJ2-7	TGTGCCAGCGGGGGAAGGGAACCGGGACGGGAGACCTACGAGCAGTACTTC	CASGGREPGRETYEQYF
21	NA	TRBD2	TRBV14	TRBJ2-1	TGTGCCAGCAGCCAGACAACTCAGCACTATCGGACTAGCGGGAGTAAGGATGAGCAGTTCTTC	CASSQTTQHYRTSGSKDEQFF
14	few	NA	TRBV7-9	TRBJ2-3	TGTGCCAGCAGCTTGCGGCAGAACCCAGATACGCAGTATTTT	CASSLRQNPDTQYF
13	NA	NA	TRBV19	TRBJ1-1	TGTGCCAGTAGTTGGGACATGAACACTGAAGCTTTCTTT	CASSWDMNTEAFF
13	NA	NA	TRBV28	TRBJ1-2	TGTGCCAGCAGGCTACCATCTAACTATGGCTACACCTTC	CASRLPSNYGYTF
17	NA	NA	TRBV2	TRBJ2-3	TGTGCCAGCAGTGCCACTAGCCCGACCCCCCCCACAGATACGCAGTATTTT	CASSATSPTPPTDTQYF
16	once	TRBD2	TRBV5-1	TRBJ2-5	TGCGCCAGCAGCTTGGAGGCTAGCGGGAGAGTAGAGACCCAGTACTTC	CASSLEASGRVETQYF
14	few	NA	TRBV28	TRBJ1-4	TGTGCCAGCAGTCGGGCCGGGGGTAGGGAAAAACTGTTTTTT	CASSRAGGREKLFF
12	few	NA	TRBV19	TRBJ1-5	TGTGCCAGTAGCCGAGGCAATCAGCCCCAGCATTTT	CASSRGNQPQHF
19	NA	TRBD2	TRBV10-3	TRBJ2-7	TGTGCCATCAGTGGAGGGCTAGCGGGAGGACTCCGTTTAATCTACGAGCAGTACTTC	CAISGGLAGGLRLIYEQYF
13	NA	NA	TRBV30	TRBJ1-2	TGTGCCTGGAGTGTACAGGGATACTATGGCTACACCTTC	CAWSVQGYYGYTF
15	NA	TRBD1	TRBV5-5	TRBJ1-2	TGTGCCAGCAGTTCCGGACAGGTTAGAAGCTATGGCTACACCTTC	CASSSGQVRSYGYTF
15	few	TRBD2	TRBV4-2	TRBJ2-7	TGTGCCAGCAGCCGCGGGTCTAGCGGGGACTACGAGCAGTACTTC	CASSRGSSGDYEQYF
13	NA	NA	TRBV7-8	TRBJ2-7	TGTGCCAGCAGCGCGGGGACTGGCTACGAGCAGTACTTC	CASSAGTGYEQYF
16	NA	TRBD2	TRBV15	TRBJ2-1	TGTGCCACCAGCAGTCTAGCGGAAAGCTCCTACAATGAGCAGTTCTTC	CATSSLAESSYNEQFF
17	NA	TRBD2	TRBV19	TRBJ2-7	TGTGCCAGTAGAAGAATGGGAGGACTAGCGGGAGGTGGTGAGCAGTACTTC	CASRRMGGLAGGGEQYF
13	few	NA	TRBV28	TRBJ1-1	TGTGCCAGCAGCATAGGGGGAAACACTGAAGCTTTCTTT	CASSIGGNTEAFF
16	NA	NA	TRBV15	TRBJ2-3	TGTGCCACCAGCAGAGATATACTCGGGGATCCAGATACGCAGTATTTT	CATSRDILGDPDTQYF
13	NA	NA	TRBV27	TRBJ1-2	TGTGCCAGTTCCCCGGGACACCCCTATGGCTACACCTTC	CASSPGHPYGYTF
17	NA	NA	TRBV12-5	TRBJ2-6	TGTGCTAGTGGTCTAACCGACAGGTTCGCTGGGGCCAACGTCCTGACTTTC	CASGLTDRFAGANVLTF
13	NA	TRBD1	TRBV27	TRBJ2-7	TGTGCCAGCAGCCCAGGACAGGACCACGAGCAGTACTTC	CASSPGQDHEQYF
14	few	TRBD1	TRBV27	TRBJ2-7	TGTGCCAGCAGTACGGGACAGGGGGCCTACGAGCAGTACTTC	CASSTGQGAYEQYF
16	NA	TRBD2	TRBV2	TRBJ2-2	TGTGCCAGCAGAGCTGGGACTAGCGAAAACACCGGGGAGCTGTTTTTT	CASRAGTSENTGELFF
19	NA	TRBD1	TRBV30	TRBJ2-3	TGTGCCTGGAGTGTATGCGGGACAGGACCGTCAACTAGCACAGATACGCAGTATTTT	CAWSVCGTGPSTSTDTQYF
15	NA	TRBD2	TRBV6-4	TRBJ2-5	TGTGCCAGCAGAAGGACTAGCGGGATAAAAGAGACCCAGTACTTC	CASRRTSGIKETQYF
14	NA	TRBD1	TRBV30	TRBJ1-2	TGTGCCTGGCAACCCCACAGGGGGAAGAGGAGCTACACCTTC	CAWQPHRGKRSYTF
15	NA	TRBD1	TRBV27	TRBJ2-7	TGTGCCAGCAGTTTAGGGAAGACAGGGTCCTACGAGCAGTACTTC	CASSLGKTGSYEQYF
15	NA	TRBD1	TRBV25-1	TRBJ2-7	TGTGCCAGCAGGGTGGGGACAGGGGCGACCTACGAGCAGTACTTC	CASRVGTGATYEQYF
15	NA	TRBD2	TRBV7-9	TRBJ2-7	TGTGCCAGCAGCCCGGGACTAGCGGTACCCTACGAGCAGTACTTC	CASSPGLAVPYEQYF
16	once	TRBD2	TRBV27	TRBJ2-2	TGTGCCAGCAGTTATGCTAGCGGCATAAACACCGGGGAGCTGTTTTTT	CASSYASGINTGELFF
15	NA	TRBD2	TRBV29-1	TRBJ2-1	TGCAGCGCCACGGGACTAGCGGGAGGATACAATGAGCAGTTCTTC	CSATGLAGGYNEQFF